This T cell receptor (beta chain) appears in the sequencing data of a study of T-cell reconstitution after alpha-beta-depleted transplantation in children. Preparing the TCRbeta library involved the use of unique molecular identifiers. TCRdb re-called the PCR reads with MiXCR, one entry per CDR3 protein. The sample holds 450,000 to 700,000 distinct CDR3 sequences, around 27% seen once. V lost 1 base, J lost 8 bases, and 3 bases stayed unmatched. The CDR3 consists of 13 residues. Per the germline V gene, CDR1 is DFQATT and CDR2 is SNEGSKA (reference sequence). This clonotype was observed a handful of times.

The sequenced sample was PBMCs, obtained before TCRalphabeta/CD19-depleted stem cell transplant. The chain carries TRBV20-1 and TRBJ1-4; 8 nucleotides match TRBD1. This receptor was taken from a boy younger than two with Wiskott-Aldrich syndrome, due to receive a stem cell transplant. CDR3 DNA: TGCAGTGCTAGAGTTTGGGACAGGGAAAAACTGTTTTTT. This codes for CSARVWDREKLFF.